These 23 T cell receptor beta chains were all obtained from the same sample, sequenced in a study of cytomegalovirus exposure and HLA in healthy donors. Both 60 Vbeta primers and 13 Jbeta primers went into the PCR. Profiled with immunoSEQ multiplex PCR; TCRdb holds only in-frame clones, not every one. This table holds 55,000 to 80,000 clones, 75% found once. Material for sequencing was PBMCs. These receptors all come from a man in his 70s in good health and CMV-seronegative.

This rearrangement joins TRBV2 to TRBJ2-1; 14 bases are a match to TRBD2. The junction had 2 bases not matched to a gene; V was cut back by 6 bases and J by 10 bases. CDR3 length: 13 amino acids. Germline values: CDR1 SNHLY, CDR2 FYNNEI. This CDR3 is CASRGLAGVEQFF. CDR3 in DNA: TGTGCCAGCAGGGGACTAGCGGGGGTAGAGCAGTTCTTC. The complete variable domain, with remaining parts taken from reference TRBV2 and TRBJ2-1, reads EPEVTQTPSHQVTQMGQEVILRCVPISNHLYFYWYRQILGQKVEFLVSFYNNEISEKSEIFDDQFSVERPDGSNFTLKIRSTKLEDSAMYFCASRGLAGVEQFFGPGTRLTVL.

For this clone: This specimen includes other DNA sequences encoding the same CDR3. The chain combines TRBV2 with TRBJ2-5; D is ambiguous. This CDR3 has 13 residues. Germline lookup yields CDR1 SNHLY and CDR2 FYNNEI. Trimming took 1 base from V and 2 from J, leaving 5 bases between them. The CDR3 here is CASSEGLQETQYF. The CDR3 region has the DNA TGTGCCAGCAGTGAAGGCCTACAAGAGACCCAGTACTTC.

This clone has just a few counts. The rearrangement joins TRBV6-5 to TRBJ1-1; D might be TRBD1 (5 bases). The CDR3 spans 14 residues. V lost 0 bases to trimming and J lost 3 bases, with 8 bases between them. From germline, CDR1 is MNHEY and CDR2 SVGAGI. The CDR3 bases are TGTGCCAGCAGTTACTCCAGGGTTGACACTGAAGCTTTCTTT. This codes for CASSYSRVDTEAFF.

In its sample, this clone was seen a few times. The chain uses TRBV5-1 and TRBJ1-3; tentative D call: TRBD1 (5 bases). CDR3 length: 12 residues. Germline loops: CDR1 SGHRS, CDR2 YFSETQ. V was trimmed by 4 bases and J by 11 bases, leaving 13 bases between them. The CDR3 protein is CASSRTGLPIYF. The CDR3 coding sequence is TGCGCCAGCAGCCGAACAGGTCTCCCCATATATTTT.

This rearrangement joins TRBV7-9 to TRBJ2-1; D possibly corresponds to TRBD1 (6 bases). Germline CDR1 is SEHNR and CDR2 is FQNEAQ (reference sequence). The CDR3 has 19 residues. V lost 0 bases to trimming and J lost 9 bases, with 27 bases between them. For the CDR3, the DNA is TGTGCCAGCAGCTTAGCTCCAAGGCCTTCGGGACATACGATAGGTGAGCAGTTCTTC. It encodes CASSLAPRPSGHTIGEQFF. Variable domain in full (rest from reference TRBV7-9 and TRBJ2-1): DTGVSQNPRHKITKRGQNVTFRCDPISEHNRLYWYRQTLGQGPEFLTYFQNEAQLEKSRLLSDRFSAERPKGSFSTLEIQRTEQGDSAMYLCASSLAPRPSGHTIGEQFFGPGTRLTVL.

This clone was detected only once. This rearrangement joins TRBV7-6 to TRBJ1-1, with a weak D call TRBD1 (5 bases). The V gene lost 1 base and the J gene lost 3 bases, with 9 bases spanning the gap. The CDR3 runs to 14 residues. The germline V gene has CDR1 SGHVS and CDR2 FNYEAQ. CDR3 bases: TGTGCCAGCAGCTTAGGCAGGGCGTACACTGAAGCTTTCTTT. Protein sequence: CASSLGRAYTEAFF.

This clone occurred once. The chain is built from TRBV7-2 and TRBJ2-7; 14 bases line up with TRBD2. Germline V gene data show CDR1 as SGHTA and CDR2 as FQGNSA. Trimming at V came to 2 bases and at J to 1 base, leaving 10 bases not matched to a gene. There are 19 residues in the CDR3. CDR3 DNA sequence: TGTGCCAGCAGCTTATGGGGGACTAGCGGGGGCAGGGGATCCTACGAGCAGTACTTC. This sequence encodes CASSLWGTSGGRGSYEQYF.

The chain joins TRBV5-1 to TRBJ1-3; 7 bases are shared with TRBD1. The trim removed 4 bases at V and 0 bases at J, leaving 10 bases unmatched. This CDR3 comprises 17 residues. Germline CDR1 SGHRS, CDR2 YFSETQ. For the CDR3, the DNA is TGCGCCAGCAGCGACTCTTCAGGGGGTTCCTCTGGAAACACCATATATTTT. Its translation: CASSDSSGGSSGNTIYF.

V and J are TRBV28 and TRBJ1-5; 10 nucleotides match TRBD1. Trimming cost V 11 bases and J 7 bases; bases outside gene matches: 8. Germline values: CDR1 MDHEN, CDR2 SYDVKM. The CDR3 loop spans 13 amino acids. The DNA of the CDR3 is TGTGCCTCCGGGACAGGGGCCCGGCAGCCCCAGCATTTT. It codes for CASGTGARQPQHF.

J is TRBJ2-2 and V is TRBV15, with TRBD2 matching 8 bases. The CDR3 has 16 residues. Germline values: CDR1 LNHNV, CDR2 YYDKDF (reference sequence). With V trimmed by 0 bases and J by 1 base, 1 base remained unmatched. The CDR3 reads CATSRELAENTGELFF. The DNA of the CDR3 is TGTGCCACCAGCAGAGAACTAGCGGAGAACACCGGGGAGCTGTTTTTT.

CDR3 amino acids: CASSLLSGSNTGELFF. CDR3 nucleotide sequence: TGTGCCAGCAGCCTATTGTCCGGTTCGAACACCGGGGAGCTGTTTTTT. The chain carries TRBV7-8 and TRBJ2-2; D unresolved. The CDR3 is made up of 16 amino acids. The germline V and J ends were trimmed by 5 bases and 0 bases, with 13 bases remaining between them. The germline CDR1 and CDR2 sequences are SGHVS and FQNEAQ.

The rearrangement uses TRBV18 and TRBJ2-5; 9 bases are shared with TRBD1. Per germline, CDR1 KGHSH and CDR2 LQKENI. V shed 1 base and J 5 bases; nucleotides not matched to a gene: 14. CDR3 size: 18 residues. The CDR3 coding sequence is TGTGCCAGCTCACCACGCGCCCCGACAGGGGGTTTTATTGAGACCCAGTACTTC. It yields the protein CASSPRAPTGGFIETQYF. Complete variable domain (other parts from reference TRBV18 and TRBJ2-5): NAGVMQNPRHLVRRRGQEARLRCSPMKGHSHVYWYRQLPEEGLKFMVYLQKENIIDESGMPKERFSAEFPKEGPSILRIQQVVRGDSAAYFCASSPRAPTGGFIETQYFGPGTRLLVL.

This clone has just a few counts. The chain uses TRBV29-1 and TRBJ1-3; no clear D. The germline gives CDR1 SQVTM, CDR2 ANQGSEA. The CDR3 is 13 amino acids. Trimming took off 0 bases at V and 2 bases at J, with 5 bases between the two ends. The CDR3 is CSVEEGAGNTIYF. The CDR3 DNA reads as TGCAGCGTTGAAGAAGGAGCTGGAAACACCATATATTTT.

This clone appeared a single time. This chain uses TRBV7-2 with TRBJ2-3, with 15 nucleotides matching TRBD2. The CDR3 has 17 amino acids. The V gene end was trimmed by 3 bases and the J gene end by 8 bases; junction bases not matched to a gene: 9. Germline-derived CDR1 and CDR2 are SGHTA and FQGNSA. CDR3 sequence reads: CASSLAPRGLAGGTQYF. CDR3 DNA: TGTGCCAGCAGCTTGGCACCTAGGGGACTAGCGGGGGGTACGCAGTATTTT.

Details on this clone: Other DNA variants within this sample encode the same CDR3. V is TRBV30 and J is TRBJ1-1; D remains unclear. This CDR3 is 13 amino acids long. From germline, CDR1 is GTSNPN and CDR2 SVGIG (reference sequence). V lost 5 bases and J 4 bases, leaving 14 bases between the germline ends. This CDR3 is CAWRGQGGTEAFF. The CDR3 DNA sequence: TGTGCCTGGCGGGGTCAAGGTGGCACTGAAGCTTTCTTT. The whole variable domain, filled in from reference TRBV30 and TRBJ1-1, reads SQTIHQWPATLVQPVGSPLSLECTVEGTSNPNLYWYRQAAGRGLQLLFYSVGIGQISSEVPQNLSASRPQDRQFILSSKKLLLSDSGFYLCAWRGQGGTEAFFGQGTRLTVV.

DNA of the CDR3: TGTGCCATCAGTGAGGACAGGGGTCGGGGCACCGGGGAGCTGTTTTTT. Residues: CAISEDRGRGTGELFF. The V gene is TRBV10-3, the J gene TRBJ2-2, with TRBD1 matching over 8 bases. CDR1 and CDR2 from the germline V gene are ENHRY and SYGVKD. V shed 2 bases and J 4 bases; nucleotides not matched to a gene: 6. The CDR3 runs 16 residues.

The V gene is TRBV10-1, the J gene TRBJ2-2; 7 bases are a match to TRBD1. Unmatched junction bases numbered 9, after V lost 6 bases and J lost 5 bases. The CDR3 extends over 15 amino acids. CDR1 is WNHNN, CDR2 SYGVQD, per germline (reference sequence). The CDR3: CASSLGQSLTGELFF. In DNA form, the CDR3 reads TGCGCCAGCAGCTTGGGACAGAGTCTAACCGGGGAGCTGTTTTTT.

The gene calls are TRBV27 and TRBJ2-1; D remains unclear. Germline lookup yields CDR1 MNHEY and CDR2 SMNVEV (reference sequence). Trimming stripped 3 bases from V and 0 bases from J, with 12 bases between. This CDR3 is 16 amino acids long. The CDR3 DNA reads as TGTGCCAGCAGTTTGTTAGGCGGTACCTCCTACAATGAGCAGTTCTTC. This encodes CASSLLGGTSYNEQFF.

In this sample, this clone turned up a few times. For the CDR3, the DNA is TGCGCCAGCAGCTTGAATGGACAGGGGGGCCTTAATGAAAAACTGTTTTTT. This translates into CASSLNGQGGLNEKLFF. This chain connects TRBV5-1 to TRBJ1-4; 10 nucleotides match TRBD1. The CDR3 contains 17 residues. CDR1 and CDR2 from the germline V gene are SGHRS and YFSETQ. Germline trimming cut 1 base from V and 4 bases from J; bases unmatched to any gene: 7.

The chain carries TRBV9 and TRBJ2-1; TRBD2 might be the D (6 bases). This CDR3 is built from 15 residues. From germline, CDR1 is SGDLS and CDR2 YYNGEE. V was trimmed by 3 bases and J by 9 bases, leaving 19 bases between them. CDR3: CASSAREAIRSEQFF. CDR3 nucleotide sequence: TGTGCCAGCAGCGCGAGGGAGGCTATACGTAGTGAGCAGTTCTTC.

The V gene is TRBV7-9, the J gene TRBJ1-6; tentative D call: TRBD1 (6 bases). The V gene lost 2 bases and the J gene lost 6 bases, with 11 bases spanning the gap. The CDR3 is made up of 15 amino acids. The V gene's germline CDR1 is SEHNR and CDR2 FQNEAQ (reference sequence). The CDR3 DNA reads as TGTGCCAGCAGCTTAAACCAGGGGACTAATTCACCCCTCCACTTT. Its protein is CASSLNQGTNSPLHF. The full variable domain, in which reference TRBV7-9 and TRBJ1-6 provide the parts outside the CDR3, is DTGVSQNPRHKITKRGQNVTFRCDPISEHNRLYWYRQTLGQGPEFLTYFQNEAQLEKSRLLSDRFSAERPKGSFSTLEIQRTEQGDSAMYLCASSLNQGTNSPLHFGNGTRLTVT.

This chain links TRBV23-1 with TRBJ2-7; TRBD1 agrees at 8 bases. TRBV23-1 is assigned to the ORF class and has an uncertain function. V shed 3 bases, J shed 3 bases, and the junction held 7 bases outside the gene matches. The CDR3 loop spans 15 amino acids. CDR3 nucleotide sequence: TGCGCCAGCAGTCAGGGACAGGAACGGAACTACGAGCAGTACTTC. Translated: CASSQGQERNYEQYF.

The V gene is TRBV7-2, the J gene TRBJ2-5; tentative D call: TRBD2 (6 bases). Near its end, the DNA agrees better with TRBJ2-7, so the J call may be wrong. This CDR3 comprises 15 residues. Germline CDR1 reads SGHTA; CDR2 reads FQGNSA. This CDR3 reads CASSARAGGVNEQYF. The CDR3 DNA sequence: TGTGCCAGCAGCGCCCGAGCCGGGGGTGTAAACGAGCAGTACTTC.